Detailed here is one TCR beta chain. Synthetic TCR analog templates were spiked into all PCRs individually. Measured with immunoSEQ multiplex PCR; TCRdb has only the in-frame clones, and not every one. The sample lists some 29,000 clones, 85% to 90% occurring once. This entry comes from a study of PD-L1 blockade in urothelial cancer. Study-level background: Previous chemotherapy exposure amounted to 0 to 3 regimens for patients.

Germline CDR1 is SGHDN and CDR2 is FVKESK. The CDR3 length is 16 residues. J gave up 9 bases and V 0 bases, and 9 bases lay outside the gene matches. The chain couples TRBV14 to TRBJ2-1; 9 bases are shared with TRBD2. Sample: PBMCs, taken around atezolizumab (anti-PD-L1) treatment. The sequence was obtained from a man in his forties or fifties with urothelial cancer. The CDR3 DNA reads TGTGCCAGCAGCCAAGAATACGCGGGGGGGCCGAGTGAGCAGTTCTTC. This sequence encodes CASSQEYAGGPSEQFF.